The 5 T cell receptor beta chains below were found in one sample sequenced in a study of T cell responses to AZD1222 COVID-19 vaccine. The assay was immunoSEQ multiplex PCR, and TCRdb's table has in-frame clones only and misses some. The repertoire holds tens of thousands of clones, roughly 86% seen once, with less than 6% in the top ten. Sequenced material: peripheral blood, taken on day 0 of AZD1222 vaccination. Receptors originate from an adult in good health.

The V and J genes are TRBV10-2 and TRBJ1-5; 8 nucleotides line up with TRBD1. The junction had 2 bases not matched to a gene; V was cut back by 0 bases and J by 7 bases. This CDR3 is built from 14 residues. CDR1 WSHSY and CDR2 SAAADI come from the germline V gene. The CDR3 region is CASSESDREQPQHF. CDR3 nucleotide sequence: TGCGCCAGCAGTGAGTCGGACAGGGAGCAGCCCCAGCATTTT.

The chain has TRBV10-3 and TRBJ1-1; D uncertain. The germline V gene has CDR1 ENHRY and CDR2 SYGVKD. Trimming removed 2 bases from V and 2 bases from J, with 0 bases in between. The CDR3 covers 11 residues. The CDR3 loop is CAISENTEAFF. The CDR3 nucleotides are TGTGCCATCAGTGAGAACACTGAAGCTTTCTTT.

This clone has only a few counts. This chain links TRBV29-1 with TRBJ1-1, with a possible D match to TRBD1 (5 bases). V lost 3 bases and J lost 4, with 12 bases in between. Germline values: CDR1 SQVTM, CDR2 ANQGSEA. The CDR3 totals 13 residues. The CDR3 is CSVDAGRRTEAFF. CDR3 DNA sequence: TGCAGCGTTGACGCAGGGCGGCGCACTGAAGCTTTCTTT. Drawing the rest from reference TRBV29-1 and TRBJ1-1, the complete variable domain is SAVISQKPSRDICQRGTSLTIQCQVDSQVTMMFWYRQQPGQSLTLIATANQGSEATYESGFVIDKFPISRPNLTFSTLTVSNMSPEDSSIYLCSVDAGRRTEAFFGQGTRLTVV.

This rearrangement joins TRBV19 to TRBJ1-6; D gene unclear. This CDR3 spans 17 amino acids. The V gene's germline CDR1 is LNHDA and CDR2 SQIVND (reference sequence). Trimming removed 5 bases from V and 0 bases from J, with 14 bases in between. CDR3 in amino acids: CASSPSLGSSYNSPLHF. CDR3 nucleotide sequence: TGTGCCAGTAGTCCTTCGCTGGGGAGCTCCTATAATTCACCCCTCCACTTT. Based on the CDR3 plus reference TRBV19 and TRBJ1-6, the full variable domain is DGGITQSPKYLFRKEGQNVTLSCEQNLNHDAMYWYRQDPGQGLRLIYYSQIVNDFQKGDIAEGYSVSREKKESFPLTVTSAQKNPTAFYLCASSPSLGSSYNSPLHFGNGTRLTVT.

The chain uses TRBV2 and TRBJ2-3; a weak D match, TRBD2 (6 bases). V was clipped by 5 bases and J by 0 bases, with 24 bases between them. The germline V gene has CDR1 SNHLY and CDR2 FYNNEI. The CDR3 runs to 19 residues. In DNA form, the CDR3 reads TGTGCCAGCAGTAAGGGACTTTTATGGGAGAGCCCTAGCACAGATACGCAGTATTTT. Protein product: CASSKGLLWESPSTDTQYF.